Presented here are 19 T cell receptor beta chains from one specimen sequenced in a study of CDR3 diversity in severe acne. TCRdb re-derived calls from the PCR reads in MiXCR, one entry per CDR3 protein. The sample comprises more than 85,000 distinct CDR3 sequences, 45% to 50% of which are singletons, and about 9.5% rests with the top ten. The sequencing sample was made of blood. Every receptor here comes from a male donor in good health, serving as a control.

The rearrangement joins TRBV7-2 to TRBJ2-1, with 10 bases identical to TRBD1. V shed 5 bases, J shed 2 bases, and the junction held 3 bases outside the gene matches. CDR1 is SGHTA, CDR2 FQGNSA, per germline. The CDR3 length is 15 residues. In DNA, the CDR3 is TGTGCCAGCAGCCCCGGGACAGGGGCCTACAATGAGCAGTTCTTC. Its protein product is CASSPGTGAYNEQFF.

The genes are TRBV12-3 or TRBV12-4 and TRBJ2-7; possibly TRBD2 for D (6 bases). This CDR3 is 15 amino acids long. Between the trimmed V and J ends, which lost 5 bases and 9 bases, there was a span of 23 bases. CDR3 region: CASSPEPQTSSVQYF. The DNA of the CDR3 is TGTGCCAGCAGTCCTGAACCTCAGACTAGTAGTGTGCAGTACTTC.

Ten or more counts support this clonotype. This sequence joins TRBV5-1 and TRBJ2-7; no clear D. Germline V gene lookup returns CDR1 SGHRS and CDR2 YFSETQ. The CDR3 loop spans 12 amino acids. V gave up 7 bases and J gave up 2 bases, with 10 bases separating them. CDR3 sequence (DNA): TGCGCCAGCGGGTTCGCCCCCTACGAGCAGTACTTC. This gives the protein CASGFAPYEQYF.

A word on this clonotype: Just one base apart from a much larger clone, this may be a read error. The rearrangement uses TRBV10-3 and TRBJ2-7; D call uncertain. Per the germline V gene, CDR1 is ENHRY and CDR2 is SYGVKD. The CDR3 runs to 12 residues. The chain's CDR3 is CAIGESSSPQYF. In nucleotides, the CDR3 is TGTGCCATCGGTGAGTCGTCCAGCCCGCAGTACTTC.

This clonotype was counted a few times. V is TRBV10-3 and J is TRBJ2-7, with a possible D match to TRBD2 (6 bases). The germline V and J ends were trimmed by 4 bases and 6 bases, with 28 bases remaining between them. This CDR3 spans 18 amino acids. Germline CDR1 ENHRY, CDR2 SYGVKD. The CDR3 DNA sequence: TGTGCCATCAGTGCTAGAGGATGGGGGGAGGCCTTTGGGGGCGAGCAGTACTTC. It specifies CAISARGWGEAFGGEQYF.

V is TRBV20-1 and J is TRBJ2-7; 14 bases fit TRBD2. The CDR3 has 16 amino acids. Germline-derived CDR1 and CDR2 are DFQATT and SNEGSKA (reference sequence). Trimming removed 4 bases from V and 6 bases from J; junction bases left unmatched: 11. In DNA, the CDR3 is TGCAGTGCTAATGGACTAGCGGGGGGAGCAGGGACCGAGCAGTACTTC. Its protein is CSANGLAGGAGTEQYF.

This clonotype was detected once. This chain uses TRBV19 with TRBJ1-2; D not resolved. V was cut by 5 bases and J by 1 base, with 14 bases left in between. The germline CDR1 and CDR2 sequences are LNHDA and SQIVND (reference sequence). CDR3 length: 15 amino acids. The CDR3 spells CASSLSPDGNYGYTF. Here the CDR3 DNA reads TGTGCCAGTAGTCTTTCACCAGACGGTAACTATGGCTACACCTTC. The complete variable domain, with remaining parts taken from reference TRBV19 and TRBJ1-2, reads DGGITQSPKYLFRKEGQNVTLSCEQNLNHDAMYWYRQDPGQGLRLIYYSQIVNDFQKGDIAEGYSVSREKKESFPLTVTSAQKNPTAFYLCASSLSPDGNYGYTFGSGTRLTVV.

In its sample, this clonotype was seen once. This chain uses TRBV6-6 with TRBJ2-5; 9 positions agree with TRBD1. CDR3 length: 15 amino acids. CDR1 and CDR2 from the germline V gene are MNHNY and SVGAGI (reference sequence). V lost 5 bases to trimming and J lost 2 bases; unmatched junction nucleotides: 6. The CDR3 here is CASSAPGQGQETQYF. The CDR3 DNA follows: TGTGCCAGCAGTGCGCCGGGACAGGGTCAAGAGACCCAGTACTTC.

As for this clonotype: The junction does not match germline at one end; this may be a read error. The rearrangement links TRBV24-1 to TRBJ2-7; 10 nucleotides agree with TRBD1. This CDR3 contains 15 residues. CDR1 is KGHDR and CDR2 is SFDVKD in the germline V gene. Here the CDR3 DNA reads TGTGCCAGCAGTGAATGGGACAGGGGTTCCTACGAGCAGTACTTC. Translation gives CASSEWDRGSYEQYF.

The CDR3 DNA reads TGTGCCAGCAGCTTACACCAGGGATACAATGAGCAGTTCTTC. It encodes CASSLHQGYNEQFF. The chain uses TRBV7-3 and TRBJ2-5, with a possible D match to TRBD1 (5 bases). The J call is doubtful: the DNA matches TRBJ2-1 better. The CDR3 is 14 residues long. In germline, CDR1 is SGHTA, CDR2 FQGTGA.

This clonotype was picked up one time. DNA for the CDR3: TGTGCCACCACTGGGACAGGACTAGCGGGAGGCAATGAGCAGTTCTTC. Translation gives CATTGTGLAGGNEQFF. The chain recombines TRBV24-1 with TRBJ2-7, with TRBD2 matching 14 bases. The J call is uncertain, as TRBJ2-1 better fits the DNA end. The CDR3 runs 16 residues. Germline CDR1 reads KGHDR; CDR2 reads SFDVKD.

Only a few counts were recorded for this clonotype. The V and J genes are TRBV4-2 and TRBJ2-5; TRBD2 aligns across 9 bases. Losses at the gene ends were 2 bases for V and 1 base for J; bases not matched to a gene: 5. CDR1 and CDR2 (germline): LGHNA, YNFKEQ. This CDR3 is 16 amino acids long. CDR3 in amino acids: CASSQNLAGSQETQYF. CDR3 sequence (DNA): TGTGCCAGCAGCCAAAATCTAGCGGGAAGCCAAGAGACCCAGTACTTC.

This clonotype appeared a few times. CDR3 in DNA: TGTGCCAGCAGCCTTATTGGGAGCTACGAGCAGTACTTC. It translates to CASSLIGSYEQYF. This chain uses TRBV5-4 with TRBJ2-7; the D gene is possibly TRBD2 (5 bases). Germline V gene lookup returns CDR1 SGHNT and CDR2 YYREEE (reference sequence). The V and J ends lost 4 bases and 3 bases respectively, with 11 bases between them. The CDR3 extends over 13 amino acids.

CDR3 bases: TGCAGCTTTGGGGACAGGGCCTACAATGAGCAGTTCTTC. Its protein is CSFGDRAYNEQFF. The rearrangement joins TRBV29-1 to TRBJ2-1; 9 bases match TRBD1. The CDR3 extends over 13 amino acids. After removal of 8 bases from V and 2 bases from J, the junction contained 4 bases not matched to a gene. Per germline, CDR1 SQVTM and CDR2 ANQGSEA.

The gene calls are TRBV19 and TRBJ1-1; no reliable D call. This CDR3 is 12 amino acids long. Trimming stripped 1 base from V and 7 bases from J, with 7 bases between. CDR1 and CDR2 (germline): LNHDA, SQIVND (reference sequence). This CDR3 reads CASSIGGVEAFF. Here the CDR3 DNA reads TGTGCCAGTAGTATAGGAGGAGTTGAAGCTTTCTTT.

Worth noting for this clonotype: This CDR3 fails to terminate in the conserved phenylalanine or tryptophan, so it likely reflects a read error. The DNA is omitted, as the CDR3 cannot be located on it reliably, and the CDR3 follows TCRdb's listing. The V call is TRBV25-1, the J call TRBJ2-7; the listed D gene, TRBD2, was not tested against the DNA. In germline, CDR1 is MGHDK, CDR2 SYGVNS. Both ends counted, the CDR3 spans 12 residues. The CDR3 spells CASRGLADYYEY.

V and J are TRBV24-1 and TRBJ1-2, with D perhaps TRBD1 (5 bases). The CDR3 is 13 amino acids. The germline V gene encodes CDR1 KGHDR and CDR2 SFDVKD. Trimming left V 11 bases short and J 6 bases short, with 18 bases between. CDR3 nucleotide sequence: TGTGCCATAAGACCGGGACCCAGGCATGGCTACACCTTC. Amino acid sequence: CAIRPGPRHGYTF.

V gene TRBV5-6 combines with J gene TRBJ1-2; perhaps TRBD1 as D (5 bases). Per germline, CDR1 SGHDT and CDR2 YYEEEE. Trimming shortened V by 0 bases and J by 8 bases, and 14 bases separated the two germline ends. CDR3 length equals 14 residues. The CDR3 loop is CASSLALGDGGYTF. CDR3 DNA: TGTGCCAGCAGCTTGGCCTTAGGGGATGGCGGCTACACCTTC.

The chain combines TRBV25-1 with TRBJ1-5; D is possibly TRBD1 (6 bases). The germline gives CDR1 MGHDK, CDR2 SYGVNS. This CDR3 has 13 amino acids. The V and J ends lost 2 bases and 8 bases respectively, with 10 bases between them. CDR3 sequence reads: CASSEGDIKPQHF. In nucleotides, the CDR3 is TGTGCCAGCAGTGAAGGGGACATCAAGCCCCAGCATTTT.